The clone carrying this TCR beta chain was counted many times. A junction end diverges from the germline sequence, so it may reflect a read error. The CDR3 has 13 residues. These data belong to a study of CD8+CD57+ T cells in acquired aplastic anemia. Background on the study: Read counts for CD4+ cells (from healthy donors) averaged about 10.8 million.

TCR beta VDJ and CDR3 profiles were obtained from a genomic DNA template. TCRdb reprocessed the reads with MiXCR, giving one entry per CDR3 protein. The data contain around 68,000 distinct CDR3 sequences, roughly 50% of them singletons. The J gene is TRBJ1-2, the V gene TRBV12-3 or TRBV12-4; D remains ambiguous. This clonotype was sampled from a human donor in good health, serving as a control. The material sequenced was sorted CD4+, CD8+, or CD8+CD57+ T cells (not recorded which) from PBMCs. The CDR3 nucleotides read TGTGCCAGCAGCTTAGGGCCTGACTATGGCTACACCTTC. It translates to CASSLGPDYGYTF.